The present entry profiles one T cell receptor (beta chain) with its context. The sample originates from a study of early T cells in non-severe SARS-CoV-2 infection. cDNA molecules, individually, were tagged with unique molecular identifiers. TCRdb redid the calling of the 5' RACE reads with MiXCR, one entry per CDR3 protein. The sample carries about 39,000 distinct CDR3 sequences, under 7.5% recorded once. Unmatched junction bases numbered 15, after V lost 2 bases and J lost 8 bases. This CDR3 is 16 amino acids long. CDR1 is DFQATT and CDR2 is SNEGSKA in the germline V gene (reference sequence). This sequence was found in an adult who was a healthcare worker with PCR-confirmed SARS-CoV-2 infection or an uninfected control (not recorded which). The chain joins TRBV20-1 to TRBJ2-3; 8 bases align to TRBD1. The sequencing sample was made of whole blood. This CDR3 is CSARRTGGFVNITQYF. The CDR3 DNA is TGCAGTGCTAGACGCACAGGGGGTTTCGTCAATATTACGCAGTATTTT.